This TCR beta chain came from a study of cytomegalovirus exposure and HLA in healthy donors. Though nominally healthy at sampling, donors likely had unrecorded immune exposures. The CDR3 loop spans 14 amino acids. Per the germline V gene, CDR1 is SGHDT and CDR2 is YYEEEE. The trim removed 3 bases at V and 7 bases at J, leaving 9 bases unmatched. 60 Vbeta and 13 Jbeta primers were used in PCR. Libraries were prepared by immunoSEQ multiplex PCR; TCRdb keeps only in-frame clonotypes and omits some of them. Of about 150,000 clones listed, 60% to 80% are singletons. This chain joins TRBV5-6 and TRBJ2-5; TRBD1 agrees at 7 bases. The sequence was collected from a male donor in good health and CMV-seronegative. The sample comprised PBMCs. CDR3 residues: CASSSDRVGGTQYF. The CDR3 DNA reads TGTGCCAGCAGCTCCGACAGGGTTGGTGGGACCCAGTACTTC.